Listed below are T cell receptor beta chains from one sample, sequenced in a study of blood T cell repertoires in COVID-19. Produced via immunoSEQ multiplex PCR; TCRdb's table is partial and in-frame only. The top ten hold about 8% of the sample, which has fewer than 700,000 clones, less than 90% seen once. Sequences were obtained from peripheral blood. The receptors shown here come from a woman aged 45-65 years with COVID-19, enrolled during active disease. Both conserved end residues are part of each CDR3. D genes are given only for firm matches. Not all rows give a size; the values are once, few, many and, for expanded clones, a class.

j_call,clone_size,v_call,d_call,cdr3_aa,cdr3_nt
TRBJ2-1,.,TRBV28,.,CASSSTGYLNEQFF,TGTGCCAGCAGCTCGACAGGATACCTCAATGAGCAGTTCTTC
TRBJ2-3,.,TRBV5-1,.,CASSLAGTGDTDTQYF,TGCGCCAGCAGCTTGGCCGGTACGGGGGACACAGATACGCAGTATTTT
TRBJ1-3,.,TRBV5-5,.,CASSEDLRTASGNTIYF,TGTGCCAGCAGCGAGGATTTGCGGACAGCCTCTGGAAACACCATATATTTT
TRBJ1-1,.,TRBV6-5,.,CASTTGLVRTEAFF,TGTGCCAGCACTACGGGACTTGTGCGGACTGAAGCTTTCTTT
TRBJ1-2,once,TRBV19,TRBD1,CASSIMAGTVSTNYGYTF,TGTGCCAGTAGTATAATGGCCGGGACAGTTTCGACTAACTATGGCTACACCTTC
TRBJ2-7,.,TRBV7-8,.,CASSQYQDEQYF,TGTGCCAGCAGCCAATACCAGGACGAGCAGTACTTC
TRBJ2-7,.,TRBV27,TRBD1,CASSSPGQGDYEQYF,TGTGCCAGCAGTTCCCCGGGACAGGGGGACTACGAGCAGTACTTC
TRBJ2-5,.,TRBV29-1,TRBD2,CSVGLAGVLDGTQYF,TGCAGCGTCGGACTAGCGGGCGTCTTAGATGGGACCCAGTACTTC
TRBJ2-1,.,TRBV11-3,.,CASSIGRGRGNEQFF,TGTGCCAGCAGTATTGGGAGAGGACGGGGCAATGAGCAGTTCTTC
TRBJ2-2,.,TRBV7-9,.,CASSVTKGAGELFF,TGTGCCAGCAGTGTGACTAAGGGGGCCGGGGAGCTGTTTTTT
TRBJ1-5,once,TRBV29-1,.,CSVGGGGNQPQHF,TGCAGCGTCGGGGGGGGAGGGAATCAGCCCCAGCATTTT
TRBJ1-5,.,TRBV4-1,TRBD1,CASSDRVNQPQHF,TGCGCCAGCAGCGACAGGGTAAATCAGCCCCAGCATTTT
TRBJ2-3,few,TRBV4-1,.,CASQRGVGSTDTQYF,TGCGCCAGTCAACGCGGGGTCGGGAGCACAGATACGCAGTATTTT
TRBJ2-3,.,TRBV11-3,.,CASSLGRGTDTQYF,TGTGCCAGCAGCTTAGGCAGGGGAACAGATACGCAGTATTTT
TRBJ1-5,.,TRBV6-5,.,CASSRSTVQPQHF,TGTGCCAGCAGCCGATCAACAGTTCAGCCCCAGCATTTT
TRBJ2-2,.,TRBV12-3/TRBV12-4,.,CASQLFQGELFF,TGTGCCTCACAGCTTTTCCAGGGGGAGCTGTTTTTT
TRBJ2-7,.,TRBV7-2,TRBD2,CASSLDRTSGVRYEQYF,TGTGCCAGCAGCTTAGACCGGACTAGCGGGGTGCGCTACGAGCAGTACTTC
TRBJ1-6,once,TRBV24-1,.,CATSGSYLNSPLHF,TGTGCCACCAGTGGGTCCTACCTGAATTCACCCCTCCACTTT
TRBJ1-1,.,TRBV19,.,CASSIAARVNTEAFF,TGTGCCAGTAGTATAGCCGCGAGAGTGAACACTGAAGCTTTCTTT
TRBJ1-2,.,TRBV6-1,.,CASSEVLNSGGYTF,TGTGCCAGCAGTGAAGTTCTGAACTCCGGGGGCTACACCTTC
TRBJ1-3,many,TRBV6-6,.,CASSYSGSGNTIYF,TGTGCCAGCAGTTACTCCGGGTCTGGAAACACCATATATTTT
TRBJ2-3,once,TRBV7-5,.,CARSPDRKNTQYF,TGTGCCAGAAGCCCCGACAGGAAAAATACGCAGTATTTT
TRBJ1-5,.,TRBV5-1,.,CASSLEGAGNQPQHF,TGCGCCAGCAGCTTAGAGGGTGCAGGCAATCAGCCCCAGCATTTT
TRBJ2-7,.,TRBV6-5,.,CASWTRGIGEQYF,TGTGCCAGCTGGACCAGGGGCATCGGCGAGCAGTACTTC
TRBJ1-4,.,TRBV6-6,.,CASSTSGQGFEKLFF,.
TRBJ1-3,once,TRBV20-1,.,CSASPIRGVEGTIYF,TGCAGTGCTAGTCCCATCAGAGGGGTGGAGGGCACCATATATTTT
TRBJ2-2,.,TRBV2,TRBD1,CAVGTGDTGELFF,TGTGCCGTAGGGACAGGGGACACCGGGGAGCTGTTTTTT
TRBJ1-4,many,TRBV6-6,TRBD1,CASSPGTGAEKLFF,TGTGCCAGCAGTCCAGGGACAGGGGCGGAAAAACTGTTTTTT
TRBJ2-3,once,TRBV19,.,CASSIEPERVRKQYF,TGTGCCAGTAGTATAGAACCGGAGAGGGTGCGAAAGCAGTATTTT
TRBJ2-3,.,TRBV30,TRBD2,CAWSSGGPGDTQYF,TGTGCCTGGAGTAGCGGGGGCCCCGGTGATACGCAGTATTTT
TRBJ1-5,.,TRBV6-1,.,CASSAGERWGNQPQHF,TGTGCCAGCAGTGCGGGGGAACGGTGGGGCAATCAGCCCCAGCATTTT
TRBJ2-1,.,TRBV30,TRBD2,CAWSLTGRGGEFF,TGTGCCTGGAGTCTAACGGGGCGGGGGGGCGAGTTCTTC
TRBJ2-1,.,TRBV5-1,.,CAAGALPGAHNEQFF,TGCGCCGCGGGGGCACTCCCAGGGGCACACAATGAGCAGTTCTTC
TRBJ2-5,.,TRBV12-3/TRBV12-4,.,CASSLGGVGTQYF,TGTGCCAGCAGTTTGGGGGGAGTCGGGACCCAGTACTTC
TRBJ2-3,.,TRBV10-3,TRBD2,CAMGLAGGTDTQYF,TGTGCCATGGGACTAGCGGGGGGGACAGATACGCAGTATTTT
TRBJ1-2,.,TRBV30,.,CAWTSVGGLNYGYTF,TGTGCCTGGACCTCTGTGGGGGGTCTTAACTATGGCTACACCTTC
TRBJ1-6,.,TRBV2,.,CASRQGEGYNSPLHF,TGTGCCAGCAGACAGGGAGAGGGCTATAATTCACCCCTCCACTTT
TRBJ1-1,few,TRBV27,.,CASSPIVVGGTLGAFF,TGTGCCAGCAGCCCGATAGTGGTAGGGGGAACTCTGGGGGCTTTCTTT
TRBJ1-4,.,TRBV7-3,TRBD1,CASSLHGDRDEKLFF,TGTGCCAGCAGCCTCCACGGAGACAGGGATGAAAAACTGTTTTTT